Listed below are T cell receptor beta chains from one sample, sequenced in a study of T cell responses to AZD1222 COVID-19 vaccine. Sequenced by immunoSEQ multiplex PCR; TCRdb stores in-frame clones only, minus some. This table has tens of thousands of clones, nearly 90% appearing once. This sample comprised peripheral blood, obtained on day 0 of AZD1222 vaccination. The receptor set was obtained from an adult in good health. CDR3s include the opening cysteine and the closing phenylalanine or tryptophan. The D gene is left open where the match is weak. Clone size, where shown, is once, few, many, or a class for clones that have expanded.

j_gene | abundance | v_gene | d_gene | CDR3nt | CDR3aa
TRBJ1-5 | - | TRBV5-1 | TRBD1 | TGCGCCAGCAGCTTGCAGGGGGCCAATCAGCCCCAGCATTTT | CASSLQGANQPQHF
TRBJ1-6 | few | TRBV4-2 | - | TGTGCCAGCAGCCAAGCGGCTTTGGAGAGGAATTCACCCCTCCACTTT | CASSQAALERNSPLHF
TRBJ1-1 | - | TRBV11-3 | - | TGTGCCAGCAGCTTAGGGACAGAGATGAACACTGAAGCTTTCTTT | CASSLGTEMNTEAFF
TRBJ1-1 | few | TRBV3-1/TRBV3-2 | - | TGTGCCAGCAGCCAGGTGGGGATGAACACTGAAGCTTTCTTT | CASSQVGMNTEAFF
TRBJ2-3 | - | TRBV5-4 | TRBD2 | TGTGCCAGCCGCGGCGGGGGGTCAGATACGCAGTATTTT | CASRGGGSDTQYF
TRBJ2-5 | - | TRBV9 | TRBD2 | TGTGCCAGCAGCACAGGGACTAGCGGGGGGCAAGAGACCCAGTACTTC | CASSTGTSGGQETQYF
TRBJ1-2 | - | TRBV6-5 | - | TGTGCCAGTCTCGGAGCGAACTATGGCTACACCTTC | CASLGANYGYTF
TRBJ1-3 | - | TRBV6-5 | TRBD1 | TGTGCCAGCCGGGACAGCCTCTCTGGAAACACCATATATTTT | CASRDSLSGNTIYF
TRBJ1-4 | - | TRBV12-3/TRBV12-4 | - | TGTGCCAGCAGGTGGACAGCCAATGAAAAACTGTTTTTT | CASRWTANEKLFF
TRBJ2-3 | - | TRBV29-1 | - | TGCAGCGTTGATGGCCGGGGGGCCCACACAGATACGCAGTATTTT | CSVDGRGAHTDTQYF